The source of this TCR beta chain is a study of response to subunit inactivated influenza vaccine. TCRdb re-derived calls from the RT-PCR reads in MiXCR, one entry per CDR3 protein. This sample has approximately 310,000 distinct CDR3 sequences; around a fifth occur once, and the top ten carry around 9.6%. This CDR3 has 14 amino acids. V gave up 3 bases and J gave up 8 bases, with 11 bases separating them. Germline V gene data show CDR1 as LGHNA and CDR2 as YSLEER. Broader study findings: Authors proposed each seasonal influenza vaccination draws in few new T cells.

To note about this clonotype: Its antigen is unidentified.

The receptor comes from a man in his fifties or sixties who received an inactivated influenza vaccine. The chain couples TRBV4-3 to TRBJ1-6; D may be TRBD1 (6 bases). The sequenced sample was PBMCs from blood, obtained about 20 months after vaccination. The CDR3 nucleotides read TGCGCCAGCAGCCACTTAAACAGGGATTCACCCCTCCACTTT. This gives the protein CASSHLNRDSPLHF.